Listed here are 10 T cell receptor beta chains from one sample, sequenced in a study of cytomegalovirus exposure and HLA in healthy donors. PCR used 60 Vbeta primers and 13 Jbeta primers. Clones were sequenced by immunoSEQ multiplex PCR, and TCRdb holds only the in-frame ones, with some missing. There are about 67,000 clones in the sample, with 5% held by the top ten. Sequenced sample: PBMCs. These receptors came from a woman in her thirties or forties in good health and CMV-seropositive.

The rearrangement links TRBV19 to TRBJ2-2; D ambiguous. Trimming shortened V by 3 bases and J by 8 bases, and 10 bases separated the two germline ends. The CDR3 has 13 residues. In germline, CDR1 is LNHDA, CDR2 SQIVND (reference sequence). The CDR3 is CASSMRSIGELFF. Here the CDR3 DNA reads TGTGCCAGTAGTATGCGATCCATTGGGGAGCTGTTTTTT.

DNA of the CDR3: TGTGCCAGCTCACACTCGGGGGGCAGGGTATACGAGCAGTACTTC. It translates to CASSHSGGRVYEQYF. J is TRBJ2-7 and V is TRBV18; possibly TRBD2 for D (7 bases). Trimming took off 4 bases at V and 4 bases at J, with 17 bases between the two ends. Germline lookup yields CDR1 KGHSH and CDR2 LQKENI. CDR3 length: 15 residues.

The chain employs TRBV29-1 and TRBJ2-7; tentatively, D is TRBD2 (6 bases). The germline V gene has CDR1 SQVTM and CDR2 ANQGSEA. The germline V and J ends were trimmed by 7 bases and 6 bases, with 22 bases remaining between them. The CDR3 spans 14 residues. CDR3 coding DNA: TGCAGCGCGGGGAGGAAGGGAGGAGGTTTCGAGCAGTACTTC. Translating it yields CSAGRKGGGFEQYF.

The CDR3: CASSSQGIGNYGYTF. In nucleotides, the CDR3 is TGTGCCAGCAGCTCACAGGGGATTGGAAACTATGGCTACACCTTC. The rearrangement uses TRBV7-3 and TRBJ1-2; 7 nucleotides align to TRBD1. With V trimmed by 4 bases and J by 2 bases, 7 bases remained unmatched. CDR1 and CDR2 (germline): SGHTA, FQGTGA. The length of the CDR3 is 15 residues.

The CDR3 sequence: CAISELQGSQYF. The CDR3 coding sequence is TGTGCCATCAGTGAGTTACAGGGGTCCCAGTACTTC. The gene calls are TRBV10-3 and TRBJ2-5; the match to TRBD1 covers 7 bases. The CDR3 is 12 amino acids. The junction had 2 bases not matched to a gene; V was cut back by 1 base and J by 9 bases. Germline CDR1 and CDR2: ENHRY and SYGVKD.

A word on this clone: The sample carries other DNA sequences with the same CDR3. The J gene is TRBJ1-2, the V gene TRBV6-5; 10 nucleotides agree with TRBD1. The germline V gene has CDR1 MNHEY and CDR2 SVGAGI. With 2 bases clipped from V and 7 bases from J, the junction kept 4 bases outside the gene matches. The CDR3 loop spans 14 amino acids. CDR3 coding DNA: TGTGCCAGCAGTTACGGACAGGGGGATCGTGGCTACACCTTC. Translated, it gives CASSYGQGDRGYTF.

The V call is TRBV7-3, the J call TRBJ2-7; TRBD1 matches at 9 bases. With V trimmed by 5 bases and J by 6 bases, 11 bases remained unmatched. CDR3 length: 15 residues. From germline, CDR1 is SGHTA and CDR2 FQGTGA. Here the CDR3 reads CASSPTPGQGVEQYF. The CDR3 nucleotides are TGTGCCAGCAGCCCCACCCCGGGACAGGGTGTCGAGCAGTACTTC. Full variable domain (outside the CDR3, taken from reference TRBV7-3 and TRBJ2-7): GAGVSQTPSNKVTEKGKYVELRCDPISGHTALYWYRQSLGQGPEFLIYFQGTGAADDSGLPNDRFFAVRPEGSVSTLKIQRTERGDSAVYLCASSPTPGQGVEQYFGPGTRLTVT.

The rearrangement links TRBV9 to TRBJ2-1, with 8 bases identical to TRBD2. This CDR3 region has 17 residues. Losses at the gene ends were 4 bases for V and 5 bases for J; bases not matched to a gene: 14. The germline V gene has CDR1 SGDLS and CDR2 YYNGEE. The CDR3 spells CASSRSGGNSPNNEQFF. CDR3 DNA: TGTGCCAGCAGCCGATCGGGGGGGAACTCACCGAACAATGAGCAGTTCTTC. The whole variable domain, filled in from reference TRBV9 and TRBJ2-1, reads DSGVTQTPKHLITATGQRVTLRCSPRSGDLSVYWYQQSLDQGLQFLIQYYNGEERAKGNILERFSAQQFPDLHSELNLSSLELGDSALYFCASSRSGGNSPNNEQFFGPGTRLTVL.

CDR3: CASSLDAAVNTGELFF. CDR3 nucleotide sequence: TGTGCCAGCAGCTTAGACGCAGCGGTTAACACCGGGGAGCTGTTTTTT. The chain is built from TRBV11-2 and TRBJ2-2, with D possibly TRBD2 on 5 matching bases. The CDR3 sequence is 16 residues long. V gave up 0 bases and J gave up 2 bases, with 10 bases separating them. Germline values: CDR1 SGHAT, CDR2 FQNNGV.

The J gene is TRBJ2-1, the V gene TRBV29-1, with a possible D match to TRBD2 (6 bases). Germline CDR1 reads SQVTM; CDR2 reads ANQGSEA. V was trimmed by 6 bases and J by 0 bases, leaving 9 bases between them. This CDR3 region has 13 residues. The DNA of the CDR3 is TGCAGCGTGGACGGGAGCTCCTACAATGAGCAGTTCTTC. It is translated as CSVDGSSYNEQFF.